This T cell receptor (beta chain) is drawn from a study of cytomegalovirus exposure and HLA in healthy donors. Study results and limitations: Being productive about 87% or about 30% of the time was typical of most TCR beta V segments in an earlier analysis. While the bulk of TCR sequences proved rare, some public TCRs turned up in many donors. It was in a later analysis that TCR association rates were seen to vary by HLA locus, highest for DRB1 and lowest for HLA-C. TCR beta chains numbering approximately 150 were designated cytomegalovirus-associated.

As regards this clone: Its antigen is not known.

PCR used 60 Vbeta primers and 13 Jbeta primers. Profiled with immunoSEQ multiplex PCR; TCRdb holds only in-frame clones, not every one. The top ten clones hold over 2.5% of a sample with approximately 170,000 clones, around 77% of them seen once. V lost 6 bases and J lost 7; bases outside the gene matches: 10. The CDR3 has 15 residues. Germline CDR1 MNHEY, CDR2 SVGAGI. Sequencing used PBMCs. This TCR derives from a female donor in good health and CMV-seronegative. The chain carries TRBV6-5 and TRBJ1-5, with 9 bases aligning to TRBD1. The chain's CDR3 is CASSSDRGLIQPQHF. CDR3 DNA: TGTGCCAGCAGCTCAGACAGGGGGTTGATACAGCCCCAGCATTTT.